This TCR beta chain stems from a study of cytomegalovirus exposure and HLA in healthy donors. Study context: A prior analysis found around 110 million unique TCR beta sequences from 150 million to 200 million T cells.

CDR3 size: 14 residues. V lost 3 bases and J 8 bases, leaving 16 bases between the germline ends. Germline CDR1 MNHNS, CDR2 SASEGT. Primers: 60 Vbeta forward and 13 Jbeta reverse. In the original processing: It was a later analysis that counted 79 million or so unique TCR beta chains, of which 8.5 million to 12 million were shared. Method: immunoSEQ multiplex PCR; TCRdb's copy keeps in-frame clones and lacks some. V and J calls plus clone size are reproduced from that table; the DNA served to infer D and trimming. The sample records around 170,000 clones, 80% being singletons. Study-wide results and caveats: Later analysis showed TCR association rates varying by HLA locus, highest for DRB1 and lowest for HLA-C. Highly shared variants forming one cluster were likely a sequencing artifact.

For this clone: Antigen unknown.

Sample: PBMCs. The genes are TRBV6-1 and TRBJ1-2; no clear D. This TCR was recovered from a woman in her 30s in good health and CMV-seronegative. The CDR3 region has the DNA TGTGCCAGCAGTGACCGGCCCCCCACGGGGGGCTACACCTTC. Protein product: CASSDRPPTGGYTF.